Presented here are 20 T cell receptor beta chains from one specimen sequenced in a study of blood T cells in healthy people across ages. Then a second PCR, running about 6 to 11 cycles, was carried out with a sample-barcoded 5' primer and a J-beta primer mix. MiXCR was run by TCRdb on the 5' RACE reads, yielding one entry per CDR3 protein. Seen here are 580,000 or so distinct CDR3 sequences, around 50% observed once, and the top ten hold about 22%. The sequencing sample was made of blood. The receptors originated from a man aged 80 or over in good health.

V usage is TRBV25-1 and J usage is TRBJ2-7; the D gene is possibly TRBD1 (5 bases). Germline CDR1 is MGHDK and CDR2 is SYGVNS. The CDR3 is 14 amino acids. V lost 7 bases to trimming and J lost 6 bases, with 19 bases between them. The CDR3 nucleotides are TGTGCCAGCATACCTGACAGTTGGTTAGGCGAGCAGTACTTC. Amino acids: CASIPDSWLGEQYF.

This clonotype was seen a few times. The genes are TRBV28 and TRBJ2-7; tentatively, D is TRBD1 (6 bases). Trimming removed 6 bases at V and 4 bases at J, with 13 bases between. Germline CDR1 MDHEN, CDR2 SYDVKM. The CDR3 extends over 13 amino acids. CDR3 DNA sequence: TGTGCCAGCAGCCCCCGGACAGTTTACGAGCAGTACTTC. Protein: CASSPRTVYEQYF.

In this sample, this clonotype turned up a few times. The chain couples TRBV20-1 to TRBJ2-5, with 10 positions matching TRBD2. The CDR3 spans 13 residues. The V gene's germline CDR1 is DFQATT and CDR2 SNEGSKA (reference sequence). V shed 3 bases, J shed 6 bases, and the junction held 4 bases outside the gene matches. The CDR3 loop reads CSASSSGRQTQYF. CDR3 coding DNA: TGCAGTGCTAGTTCTAGCGGGAGACAGACCCAGTACTTC.

The CDR3 protein is CATSRESGEQYF. CDR3 in DNA: TGTGCCACCAGCAGAGAGTCCGGCGAGCAGTACTTC. The chain recombines TRBV15 with TRBJ2-7; the D is unclear. V dropped 0 bases and J dropped 6 bases, with 6 bases sitting between them. From germline, CDR1 is LNHNV and CDR2 YYDKDF (reference sequence). The CDR3 covers 12 residues.

With regard to this clonotype: It may be a read error: a sequence one base away is much more abundant. V and J are TRBV6-5 and TRBJ2-3; D possibly corresponds to TRBD2 (5 bases). The CDR3 contains 14 residues. Germline lookup yields CDR1 MNHEY and CDR2 SVGAGI. V lost 2 bases and J 5 bases, leaving 11 bases between the germline ends. CDR3 amino acids: CASSYKSRGDTQYF. In DNA form, the CDR3 reads TGTGCCAGCAGTTACAAATCCCGGGGAGATACGCAGTATTTT.

Only a few counts were recorded for this clonotype. V gene TRBV20-1 combines with J gene TRBJ2-5; possibly TRBD1 for D (5 bases). V dropped 3 bases and J dropped 5 bases, with 13 bases sitting between them. The CDR3 totals 13 residues. Per the germline V gene, CDR1 is DFQATT and CDR2 is SNEGSKA (reference sequence). The CDR3 nucleotides are TGCAGTGCTAGTGTCAGGGCCGGGGAGACCCAGTACTTC. Translated: CSASVRAGETQYF.

This sequence joins TRBV7-6 and TRBJ2-1; 10 bases agree with TRBD2. From germline, CDR1 is SGHVS and CDR2 FNYEAQ. The ends lost 4 bases at V and 5 bases at J; junction bases unmatched: 11. This CDR3 comprises 17 residues. This CDR3 reads CASSSLPRTSGHNEQFF. The CDR3 nucleotides are TGTGCCAGCAGCTCTTTACCCCGGACTAGCGGACACAATGAGCAGTTCTTC.

The chain has TRBV7-2 and TRBJ1-4, with a weak D call TRBD1 (6 bases). CDR1 is SGHTA and CDR2 is FQGNSA in the germline V gene. The CDR3 spans 16 residues. Trimming pared 1 base from V and 3 bases from J, leaving 12 bases between. The CDR3 protein is CASSLEGGQANEKLFF. The CDR3 coding sequence is TGTGCCAGCAGCTTAGAAGGGGGGCAAGCTAATGAAAAACTGTTTTTT.

This clonotype has a handful of counts. V and J are TRBV4-2 and TRBJ2-1; 11 nucleotides match TRBD2. Trimming at V came to 0 bases and at J to 7 bases, leaving 5 bases not matched to a gene. The V gene's germline CDR1 is LGHNA and CDR2 YNFKEQ. There are 16 residues in the CDR3. The CDR3 sequence: CASSQDITSGRNEQFF. In DNA, the CDR3 is TGTGCCAGCAGCCAAGATATCACTAGCGGGAGAAATGAGCAGTTCTTC.

This clonotype was seen more than once but under ten times. The chain has TRBV28 and TRBJ2-7; D uncertain. Germline values: CDR1 MDHEN, CDR2 SYDVKM. There are 12 residues in the CDR3. V was clipped by 7 bases and J by 6 bases, with 13 bases between them. The CDR3 sequence is CASTLGRGEQYF. CDR3 bases: TGTGCCAGCACCCTCGGCCGCGGCGAGCAGTACTTC.

This clonotype was recorded many times. V and J are TRBV6-5 and TRBJ2-1, with 9 positions matching TRBD2. With 5 bases clipped from V and 7 bases from J, the junction kept 12 bases outside the gene matches. Germline V lookup: CDR1 MNHEY, CDR2 SVGAGI. The CDR3 spans 16 residues. In nucleotides, the CDR3 is TGTGCCAGCAGTCGCCTTTTAGCGGGAGCATTAAATGAGCAGTTCTTC. Protein product: CASSRLLAGALNEQFF.

This clonotype was seen only a few times. The gene calls are TRBV20-1 and TRBJ1-5; D ambiguous. The CDR3 spans 14 residues. V lost 3 bases and J lost 0, with 9 bases in between. CDR1 and CDR2 (germline): DFQATT, SNEGSKA (reference sequence). CDR3 protein: CSASSRNSNQPQHF. The CDR3 DNA reads as TGCAGTGCTAGCTCGAGGAATAGCAATCAGCCCCAGCATTTT.

The chain carries TRBV29-1 and TRBJ2-7; TRBD1 agrees at 7 bases. The CDR3 has 12 amino acids. Germline CDR1 SQVTM, CDR2 ANQGSEA. The J segment lost 3 bases and the V segment lost 4 bases, leaving 3 bases of the junction unmatched. The CDR3 loop reads CSVGGQDYEQYF. DNA for the CDR3: TGCAGCGTTGGAGGACAGGACTACGAGCAGTACTTC.

This clonotype was seen many times. The chain has TRBV5-5 and TRBJ2-5; 8 positions agree with TRBD2. Germline trimming cut 5 bases from V and 1 base from J; bases unmatched to any gene: 4. There are 14 residues in the CDR3. In germline, CDR1 is SGHKS, CDR2 YYEKEE (reference sequence). For the CDR3, the DNA is TGTGCCAGCAGAATAGCGGGGATCCAAGAGACCCAGTACTTC. It translates to CASRIAGIQETQYF. Drawing the rest from reference TRBV5-5 and TRBJ2-5, the complete variable domain is DAGVTQSPTHLIKTRGQQVTLRCSPISGHKSVSWYQQVLGQGPQFIFQYYEKEERGRGNFPDRFSARQFPNYSSELNVNALLLGDSALYLCASRIAGIQETQYFGPGTRLLVL.

A few counts support this clonotype. The CDR3: CASSQDPTALNYGYTF. In DNA, the CDR3 is TGCGCCAGCAGCCAAGATCCCACGGCCCTGAACTATGGCTACACCTTC. The gene calls are TRBV4-3 and TRBJ1-2; D remains unclear. The CDR3 runs 16 residues. Trimming removed 0 bases from V and 2 bases from J, with 13 bases in between. Germline lookup yields CDR1 LGHNA and CDR2 YSLEER.

This clonotype turned up a few times. This chain uses TRBV9 with TRBJ2-7; perhaps TRBD1 as D (6 bases). The CDR3 covers 14 residues. CDR1 and CDR2 from the germline V gene are SGDLS and YYNGEE. The V end lost 5 bases, the J end lost 0 bases, and 12 bases lay between the germline ends. CDR3 loop: CASSKQGVSYEQYF. The CDR3 nucleotides are TGTGCCAGCAGTAAACAGGGAGTCTCCTACGAGCAGTACTTC. Complete variable domain (other parts from reference TRBV9 and TRBJ2-7): DSGVTQTPKHLITATGQRVTLRCSPRSGDLSVYWYQQSLDQGLQFLIQYYNGEERAKGNILERFSAQQFPDLHSELNLSSLELGDSALYFCASSKQGVSYEQYFGPGTRLTVT.

This chain connects TRBV29-1 to TRBJ2-5; 7 bases map to TRBD2. The length of the CDR3 is 13 residues. V shed 3 bases, J shed 11 bases, and the junction held 12 bases outside the gene matches. CDR1 is SQVTM, CDR2 ANQGSEA, per germline. CDR3 DNA: TGCAGCGTTGACCCGAGGGAGGGGAATGAGCAGTACTTC. This codes for CSVDPREGNEQYF.

This clonotype was detected only once. This chain uses TRBV28 with TRBJ2-7, with TRBD1 matching over 7 bases. Germline trimming cut 6 bases from V and 2 bases from J; bases unmatched to any gene: 7. This CDR3 contains 14 residues. CDR1 and CDR2 (germline): MDHEN, SYDVKM. This chain's CDR3 is CASSLGQITYEQYF. Here the CDR3 DNA reads TGTGCCAGCAGCCTGGGACAGATAACCTACGAGCAGTACTTC.

The chain couples TRBV10-3 to TRBJ2-5, with D maybe TRBD2 (5 bases). The CDR3 consists of 15 residues. From germline, CDR1 is ENHRY and CDR2 SYGVKD. V shed 3 bases and J shed 1 base, with 12 bases lying between them. CDR3 bases: TGTGCCATCAGTGATTCGGCGGGTGGCCAAGAGACCCAGTACTTC. Translated, it gives CAISDSAGGQETQYF.

This sequence joins TRBV20-1 and TRBJ2-7; 8 bases agree with TRBD2. Matching the DNA end better, TRBJ2-5 makes the J call doubtful. The CDR3 loop spans 14 amino acids. CDR1 DFQATT and CDR2 SNEGSKA come from the germline V gene (reference sequence). The chain's CDR3 is CSAQSGLARETQYF. For the CDR3, the DNA is TGCAGTGCTCAAAGCGGACTAGCTCGGGAGACCCAGTACTTC.